These 27 T cell receptor beta chains were sequenced from one sample in a study of control samples from healthy donors and cancer patients (dated by TCRdb to about 2020). Library creation used the immunoSEQ multiplex PCR assay. What TCRdb holds here is the immuneACCESS table cut down to in-frame rearrangements. Part of the clones is not present; checked against another copy, under half of the missing clones reflect an unresolved V gene, and the others are unexplained. This sample gives approximately 53,000 clones in total; approximately 90% of them show up just once. About 0.99% of the sample goes to the ten largest clones. Sequencing input: PBMCs. The receptors derive from a man aged 25-45 years with colorectal cancer.

This chain joins TRBV7-2 and TRBJ2-3; D gene uncertain. Germline lookup yields CDR1 SGHTA and CDR2 FQGNSA. The CDR3 is made up of 15 amino acids. Between the trimmed V and J ends, which lost 0 bases and 6 bases, there was a span of 13 bases. CDR3 amino acids: CASSLATPGSDTQYF. The CDR3 DNA follows: TGTGCCAGCAGCTTAGCGACGCCAGGTTCGGATACGCAGTATTTT.

The gene calls are TRBV6-5 and TRBJ1-6, with 7 bases aligning to TRBD1. This CDR3 spans 15 amino acids. Germline values: CDR1 MNHEY, CDR2 SVGAGI. J gave up 3 bases and V 4 bases, and 3 bases lay outside the gene matches. This CDR3 reads CASSSGQDYNSPLHF. CDR3 DNA: TGTGCCAGCAGTTCCGGACAGGACTATAATTCACCCCTCCACTTT.

This clone was recorded once. The chain recombines TRBV7-2 with TRBJ2-7; D is unclear. CDR3 length: 17 residues. V lost 1 base, J lost 0 bases, and 16 bases lay in between. Looked up from germline, CDR1 is SGHTA and CDR2 is FQGNSA. The CDR3 reads CASSLGPYRVDSYEQYF. CDR3 coding DNA: TGTGCCAGCAGCTTAGGTCCATACCGTGTCGACTCCTACGAGCAGTACTTC.

As for this clone: One junction end disagrees with the germline gene, perhaps due to a read error. This chain links TRBV19 with TRBJ2-1; possibly TRBD1 for D (6 bases). The CDR3 has 16 amino acids. Germline-derived CDR1 and CDR2 are LNHDA and SQIVND (reference sequence). In DNA, the CDR3 is TGTGCCAGTAGTATGTGGAGCAGGGGCTCCGACAATGAGCAGTTCTTC. Protein: CASSMWSRGSDNEQFF.

V is TRBV30 and J is TRBJ1-1, with D perhaps TRBD1 (5 bases). Trimming pared 3 bases from V and 1 base from J, leaving 9 bases between. Germline assignment: CDR1 GTSNPN and CDR2 SVGIG (reference sequence). The CDR3 extends over 13 amino acids. The CDR3 DNA sequence: TGTGCCTGGAGGGGGGTACGGAACACTGAAGCTTTCTTT. Encoded protein: CAWRGVRNTEAFF.

The V call is TRBV13, the J call TRBJ1-1; no clear D. Germline CDR1 PRHDT, CDR2 FYEKMQ (reference sequence). The CDR3 extends over 13 amino acids. V was clipped by 6 bases and J by 0 bases, with 8 bases between them. The CDR3 sequence is CASRPRVNTEAFF. CDR3 nucleotides: TGTGCCAGCAGACCTAGGGTGAACACTGAAGCTTTCTTT.

The V and J genes are TRBV3-1 (or the pseudogene TRBV3-2) and TRBJ1-3; D ambiguous. The CDR3 is made up of 13 amino acids. Germline V gene sequence: CDR1 LGHDT, CDR2 YNNKEL (reference sequence). Trimming took 3 bases from V and 5 from J, leaving 8 bases between them. CDR3 sequence (DNA): TGTGCCAGCAGCCATGATTGGAGAAACACCATATATTTT. It translates to CASSHDWRNTIYF.

The chain uses TRBV7-2 and TRBJ1-2; D gene ambiguous. The ends were cut back, 5 bases at V and 4 bases at J, with 26 bases in the middle. The length of the CDR3 is 18 residues. Germline V gene data show CDR1 as SGHTA and CDR2 as FQGNSA. CDR3 sequence: CASSRDRTFYGITYGYTF. CDR3 nucleotide sequence: TGTGCCAGCAGCCGCGATAGGACTTTTTACGGAATAACCTATGGCTACACCTTC.

The J gene is TRBJ1-4, the V gene TRBV5-8, with 7 bases that match TRBD1. Germline V gene sequence: CDR1 SGHTS, CDR2 YDEGEE. CDR3 length equals 14 residues. With 2 bases clipped from V and 8 bases from J, the junction kept 6 bases outside the gene matches. The CDR3 DNA follows: TGTGCCAGCAGCTTAGACAGGGTGGGCGAAAAACTGTTTTTT. It is translated as CASSLDRVGEKLFF.

The chain joins TRBV11-2 to TRBJ1-2, with TRBD1 identical over 8 bases. V gave up 0 bases and J gave up 4 bases; unmatched junction bases: 10. CDR3 length: 17 amino acids. Germline V gene data show CDR1 as SGHAT and CDR2 as FQNNGV. The chain's CDR3 is CASSLDRGTGDSYGYTF. The DNA of the CDR3 is TGTGCCAGCAGCTTAGATAGGGGGACAGGCGACTCCTATGGCTACACCTTC.

This chain links TRBV5-1 with TRBJ2-3; D tentatively fits TRBD1 or TRBD2 (5 bases each). The CDR3 covers 15 residues. CDR1 is SGHRS, CDR2 YFSETQ, per germline. Trimming pared 0 bases from V and 4 bases from J, leaving 12 bases between. This CDR3 is CASSLVFEGSDTQYF. The CDR3 DNA follows: TGCGCCAGCAGCTTGGTTTTCGAGGGGTCAGATACGCAGTATTTT.

V gene TRBV11-2 combines with J gene TRBJ1-4; D is unresolved. Germline CDR1 and CDR2: SGHAT and FQNNGV. The V end lost 6 bases, the J end lost 0 bases, and 11 bases lay between the germline ends. The CDR3 length is 15 residues. The CDR3 nucleotides are TGTGCCAGCAGTCTTAACCCTGCAACTAATGAAAAACTGTTTTTT. Its protein product is CASSLNPATNEKLFF.

A note on this clone: The germline gene is not matched at one end of the junction; a read error may be the cause. The genes are TRBV6-1 and TRBJ1-5, with TRBD1 matching over 8 bases. This CDR3 spans 14 amino acids. CDR1 and CDR2 (germline): MNHNS, SASEGT. The CDR3 sequence is CASSEDRGHRPQHF. The CDR3 bases are TGTGCCAGCAGCGAAGACAGGGGTCATCGGCCCCAGCATTTT.

This rearrangement joins TRBV4-3 to TRBJ2-2; D gene unclear. With 0 bases removed from V and 3 bases from J, the gap between germline ends came to 11 bases. In germline, CDR1 is LGHNA, CDR2 YSLEER. This CDR3 comprises 16 residues. The CDR3 DNA is TGCGCCAGCAGCCAAGATTTTAACACTTACACCGGGGAGCTGTTTTTT. Residues: CASSQDFNTYTGELFF.

The V and J genes are TRBV19 and TRBJ1-1; 8 bases fit TRBD1. The J segment lost 10 bases and the V segment lost 6 bases, leaving 4 bases of the junction unmatched. CDR3 size: 11 residues. The V gene's germline CDR1 is LNHDA and CDR2 SQIVND (reference sequence). The DNA of the CDR3 is TGTGCCAGTAGAACCACAGGGGGAGCTTTCTTT. It translates to CASRTTGGAFF.

The chain couples TRBV7-9 to TRBJ1-5, with TRBD1 as a possible D gene (6 bases). CDR3 length: 16 amino acids. V lost 3 bases, J lost 1 base, and 13 bases lay in between. Germline V gives CDR1 SEHNR, CDR2 FQNEAQ (reference sequence). In nucleotides, the CDR3 is TGTGCCAGCAGCTTCGGGGGGGGGCAGAGCAATCAGCCCCAGCATTTT. Amino acid sequence: CASSFGGGQSNQPQHF.

J is TRBJ1-3 and V is TRBV4-3, with D unresolved. The CDR3 is 16 amino acids. V lost 0 bases and J 1 base, leaving 10 bases between the germline ends. Germline V gene data show CDR1 as LGHNA and CDR2 as YSLEER. CDR3 in amino acids: CASSQDRMDSGNTIYF. The CDR3, as DNA: TGCGCCAGCAGCCAAGATCGCATGGATTCTGGAAACACCATATATTTT.

This sequence joins TRBV9 and TRBJ1-5; no firm D call. Trimming removed 4 bases at V and 6 bases at J, with 14 bases between. The CDR3 loop spans 14 amino acids. The germline gives CDR1 SGDLS, CDR2 YYNGEE. Written as DNA, the CDR3 is TGTGCCAGCAGCCGCGCGGGGAGGAGTCAGCCCCAGCATTTT. Translated, it gives CASSRAGRSQPQHF.

The rearrangement links TRBV18 to TRBJ2-1; 7 positions agree with TRBD1. The V segment lost 0 bases and the J segment 6 bases; nucleotides outside the gene matches: 5. Germline V gives CDR1 KGHSH, CDR2 LQKENI. The CDR3 spans 15 residues. CDR3 in DNA: TGTGCCAGCTCACCACCGAACACAGGGGTCAATGAGCAGTTCTTC. It encodes CASSPPNTGVNEQFF.

Points on this clone: The sample carries other DNA sequences with the same CDR3. V gene TRBV2 combines with J gene TRBJ2-2; 7 nucleotides line up with TRBD2. V shed 8 bases and J 4 bases; nucleotides not matched to a gene: 13. The length of the CDR3 is 16 residues. Germline CDR1 and CDR2: SNHLY and FYNNEI. Written as DNA, the CDR3 is TGTGCCAGCCGAGTAGTGGCAGCGGGGCGCACCGGGGAGCTGTTTTTT. Protein: CASRVVAAGRTGELFF.

CDR3 bases: TGTGCCAGCAGTGCTGACAGGGGTAATGGCTACACCTTC. This sequence encodes CASSADRGNGYTF. The V and J genes are TRBV2 and TRBJ1-2, with TRBD1 identical over 8 bases. CDR3 length equals 13 residues. The J segment lost 6 bases and the V segment lost 4 bases, leaving 4 bases of the junction unmatched. Germline lookup yields CDR1 SNHLY and CDR2 FYNNEI.

The chain combines TRBV18 with TRBJ2-3; TRBD2 is a possible D gene (6 bases). V was cut by 6 bases and J by 5 bases, with 21 bases left in between. The germline V gene encodes CDR1 KGHSH and CDR2 LQKENI. The CDR3 is 16 amino acids. The CDR3 loop reads CASSRRGLKEKDTQYF. In DNA form, the CDR3 reads TGTGCCAGCTCCCGAAGGGGACTGAAAGAGAAAGATACGCAGTATTTT.

V gene TRBV29-1 combines with J gene TRBJ1-2; unclear D gene. This CDR3 has 13 residues. Trimming left V 4 bases short and J 6 bases short, with 15 bases between. Germline-derived CDR1 and CDR2 are SQVTM and ANQGSEA. In DNA form, the CDR3 reads TGCAGCGTTGTAGTGGGGATACGTGATGGCTACACCTTC. Its protein product is CSVVVGIRDGYTF.

The genes are TRBV4-3 and TRBJ1-1; no clear D gene. This CDR3 contains 13 residues. CDR1 is LGHNA, CDR2 YSLEER, per germline. The V end lost 4 bases, the J end lost 2 bases, and 8 bases lay between the germline ends. The chain's CDR3 is CASSLSINTEAFF. CDR3 bases: TGCGCCAGCAGCCTTAGTATAAACACTGAAGCTTTCTTT.

This clone was seen just once. V gene TRBV3-1 (or the pseudogene TRBV3-2) combines with J gene TRBJ2-3, with 9 bases aligning to TRBD2. V trimming: 4 bases; J trimming: 2 bases; junction bases outside the gene matches: 13. This CDR3 has 18 amino acids. Germline values: CDR1 LGHDT, CDR2 YNNKEL (reference sequence). The CDR3 loop reads CASSPSSGSGGYTDTQYF. The DNA of the CDR3 is TGTGCCAGCAGCCCCTCCTCTGGTAGCGGGGGATACACAGATACGCAGTATTTT.

The chain combines TRBV6-6 with TRBJ2-1; 12 bases agree with TRBD2. The V and J ends lost 6 bases and 4 bases, in that order; junction bases with no gene match: 7. Germline assignment: CDR1 MNHNY and CDR2 SVGAGI (reference sequence). The CDR3 is made up of 16 amino acids. The CDR3 bases are TGTGCCAGCAGATCCGGACTAGCGGGGCTTTACAATGAGCAGTTCTTC. Protein: CASRSGLAGLYNEQFF.

This clone appeared a single time. The V gene is TRBV5-1, the J gene TRBJ2-2; D is possibly TRBD1 or TRBD2 (5 bases each). This CDR3 spans 17 amino acids. CDR1 and CDR2 (germline): SGHRS, YFSETQ. V lost 0 bases and J lost 7, with 19 bases in between. This CDR3 reads CASSLDHPGQGNGELFF. The CDR3 nucleotides read TGCGCCAGCAGCTTGGATCATCCGGGGCAGGGTAACGGGGAGCTGTTTTTT.